The 8 T cell receptor beta chains presented below share a single source sample, sequenced in a study of tumor-infiltrating lymphocytes in primary liver carcinoma. Co-extracting RNA and DNA was done with roughly 18-32 mg of unsorted bulk tissue as input. TCR beta cDNA was reverse-transcribed from 500 ng of total RNA. The reaction used a constant-region primer and ProtoScript II reverse transcriptase. Sequencing libraries for TCR beta derived from three nested multiplex PCR rounds that used slightly modified ARM-PCR. TRBV1-TRBV30 forward primers paired with a C-beta reverse primer drove the first two PCR rounds, around 9 cycles each. Via MiXCR, TCRdb re-called the multiplex PCR reads, giving one row per CDR3 protein. The data show 80,000 or so distinct CDR3 sequences, with about 70% seen just once and roughly 13% held by the top ten. The sample comprised liver tumor tissue from sampling region 4. The subset was: tumor region T4, right-lateral pole. The receptor set was obtained from a woman in her fifties or sixties with primary liver carcinoma and hepatitis B virus infection.

Of note for this clonotype: The junction departs from the called germline gene at one end, perhaps through a read error. This chain joins TRBV12-3 or TRBV12-4 and TRBJ1-5; D remains unclear. The CDR3 is 14 residues long. CDR3 region: CTSSIGGFDQPQHF. In nucleotides, the CDR3 is TGTACCAGCAGCATAGGCGGGTTCGATCAGCCCCAGCATTTT.

The chain carries TRBV5-6 and TRBJ2-1; the D gene is possibly TRBD2 (5 bases). This CDR3 comprises 17 residues. The germline V and J ends were trimmed by 5 bases and 16 bases, with 34 bases remaining between them. CDR1 is SGHDT, CDR2 YYEEEE, per germline. The CDR3 coding sequence is TGTGCCAGCAGGTTGTACCCCCCTTGGAGTAGCGAGAGAGGGCACTTCTTC. It specifies CASRLYPPWSSERGHFF.

V gene TRBV28 combines with J gene TRBJ2-1; D gene uncertain. The V end was cut by 10 bases, the J end by 7 bases, with 17 bases between. The CDR3 runs 13 residues. Germline CDR1 is MDHEN and CDR2 is SYDVKM. DNA for the CDR3: TGTGCCATCCAAAAACCCGACCATAATGAGCAGTTCTTC. Translation gives CAIQKPDHNEQFF.

The chain has TRBV12-3 or TRBV12-4 and TRBJ2-3; no clear D. The CDR3 is 15 residues long. Trimming cost V 8 bases and J 6 bases, with 21 bases left between them. CDR3 sequence reads: CASDVADPPGDTQYF. CDR3 DNA sequence: TGTGCCAGCGACGTCGCGGACCCCCCCGGGGATACGCAGTATTTT.

V and J are TRBV7-3 and TRBJ2-5; 8 bases line up with TRBD2. Germline V CDR1 and CDR2: SGHTA, FQGTGA. The trim removed 6 bases at V and 2 bases at J, leaving 8 bases unmatched. The length of the CDR3 is 15 residues. CDR3 nucleotides: TGTGCCAGCAGTCCCCGGGGGGGGATTCAAGAGACCCAGTACTTC. Translated: CASSPRGGIQETQYF.

The chain carries TRBV6-4 and TRBJ2-7; D uncertain. Per germline, CDR1 MRHNA and CDR2 SNTAGT. V lost 7 bases and J lost 7, with 8 bases in between. The CDR3 spans 10 residues. Here the CDR3 DNA reads TGTGCCAGCAACACAAGGGAGCAGTACTTC. It translates to CASNTREQYF.

The chain recombines TRBV11-2 with TRBJ2-1, with D maybe TRBD2 (6 bases). CDR1 and CDR2 from the germline V gene are SGHAT and FQNNGV. The CDR3 has 17 residues. Trimming took 5 bases from V and 8 from J, leaving 25 bases between them. The CDR3 nucleotides read TGTGCCAGCAGCAGGAGACTAACTGCAGGGCCGGGGGATGAGCAGTTCTTC. This translates into CASSRRLTAGPGDEQFF.

This clonotype was observed once. As the CDR3 is not closed by the conserved phenylalanine or tryptophan, this likely results from a read error. The CDR3 reads CASSMGLPRDTQYL. The CDR3 bases are TGTGCCAGTAGCATGGGGCTTCCCAGAGATACGCAGTATTTA. The chain employs TRBV11-2 and TRBJ2-3; D possibly corresponds to TRBD1 (5 bases). Deletions cut 9 bases from V and 5 bases from J, with 18 bases between. This CDR3 is 14 amino acids long. Germline V CDR1 and CDR2: SGHAT, FQNNGV.